What follows are 18 T cell receptor beta chains derived from one specimen sequenced in a study of T cell responses to AZD1222 COVID-19 vaccine. Assay used: immunoSEQ multiplex PCR; TCRdb lists only in-frame clones, some missing. The table includes about 86,000 clones, approximately 89% detected once. The sequenced sample was peripheral blood, obtained on day 0 of AZD1222 vaccination. These receptors originate from an adult in good health.

The chain uses TRBV2 and TRBJ2-1; 9 nucleotides line up with TRBD1. The length of the CDR3 is 17 residues. Germline lookup yields CDR1 SNHLY and CDR2 FYNNEI. V trimming: 3 bases; J trimming: 7 bases; junction bases outside the gene matches: 13. DNA of the CDR3: TGTGCCAGCAGTGAGCGTAGACCGGGACAGGGATATAATGAGCAGTTCTTC. This codes for CASSERRPGQGYNEQFF.

This clone has only a few counts. The rearrangement joins TRBV6-5 to TRBJ1-2; D is perhaps TRBD1 (5 bases). The CDR3 length is 15 residues. The V end was cut by 0 bases, the J end by 2 bases, with 10 bases between. Germline V gene lookup returns CDR1 MNHEY and CDR2 SVGAGI. This chain's CDR3 is CASSYSTDKNYGYTF. DNA of the CDR3: TGTGCCAGCAGTTACTCGACAGATAAGAACTATGGCTACACCTTC.

In its sample, this clone is large. The chain combines TRBV11-2 with TRBJ2-5, with a tentative D call TRBD2 (7 bases). Looked up from germline, CDR1 is SGHAT and CDR2 is FQNNGV. CDR3 length: 16 amino acids. V was clipped by 4 bases and J by 1 base, with 16 bases between them. CDR3 coding DNA: TGTGCCAGCAGCTCTTGGGAGGGGGAGGCCCAAGAGACCCAGTACTTC. This codes for CASSSWEGEAQETQYF.

A single count supports this clone. The chain combines TRBV12-3 or TRBV12-4 with TRBJ1-1; D gene ambiguous. V was shortened by 4 bases and J by 7 bases, with 13 bases between the two germline ends. The CDR3 loop spans 13 amino acids. The CDR3 protein is CASSYGRHNEAFF. CDR3 DNA sequence: TGTGCCAGCAGTTACGGCCGACATAATGAAGCTTTCTTT.

The V and J genes are TRBV19 and TRBJ2-1; TRBD2 agrees at 8 bases. V dropped 7 bases and J dropped 8; count of bases not matched to a gene: 10. The CDR3 totals 14 residues. The germline V gene encodes CDR1 LNHDA and CDR2 SQIVND (reference sequence). The CDR3 region is CASTLAGNTHEQFF. In DNA, the CDR3 is TGTGCCAGTACGCTAGCGGGCAATACCCATGAGCAGTTCTTC.

This chain uses TRBV30 with TRBJ1-6; D remains ambiguous. The length of the CDR3 is 15 residues. Trimming cost V 4 bases and J 0 bases, with 10 bases left between them. Germline assignment: CDR1 GTSNPN and CDR2 SVGIG (reference sequence). CDR3 in DNA: TGTGCCTGGATGACGGGGAGCTCCTATAATTCACCCCTCCACTTT. Translation gives CAWMTGSSYNSPLHF. Full variable domain (rest looked up from reference TRBV30 and TRBJ1-6): SQTIHQWPATLVQPVGSPLSLECTVEGTSNPNLYWYRQAAGRGLQLLFYSVGIGQISSEVPQNLSASRPQDRQFILSSKKLLLSDSGFYLCAWMTGSSYNSPLHFGNGTRLTVT.

The chain employs TRBV27 and TRBJ1-2, with 11 nucleotides matching TRBD1. Germline V gene data show CDR1 as MNHEY and CDR2 as SMNVEV (reference sequence). With V trimmed by 7 bases and J by 6 bases, 4 bases remained unmatched. This CDR3 is built from 13 residues. CDR3 nucleotides: TGTGCCAGCACCCCGGACAGGGGGCATGGCTACACCTTC. As protein: CASTPDRGHGYTF.

This chain connects TRBV4-3 to TRBJ2-3, with D possibly TRBD2 on 7 matching bases. The CDR3 loop spans 19 amino acids. Germline-derived CDR1 and CDR2 are LGHNA and YSLEER. V lost 0 bases to trimming and J lost 4 bases, with 23 bases between them. The CDR3 here is CASSQDGGRGRSGPDTQYF. Here the CDR3 DNA reads TGCGCCAGCAGCCAAGATGGGGGGCGGGGGCGATCGGGGCCAGATACGCAGTATTTT.

This clone was seen a single time. The V and J genes are TRBV5-4 and TRBJ2-3; TRBD2 matches at 9 bases. The CDR3 sequence is 17 residues long. CDR1 SGHNT and CDR2 YYREEE come from the germline V gene (reference sequence). With 4 bases clipped from V and 3 bases from J, the junction kept 12 bases outside the gene matches. The CDR3 coding sequence is TGTGCCAGCAGCCCGGAGGTTGGGCTAGCGGGAACAGATACGCAGTATTTT. Translated: CASSPEVGLAGTDTQYF.

The J gene is TRBJ1-3, the V gene TRBV3-1 (or the pseudogene TRBV3-2); D is unresolved. This CDR3 region has 14 residues. Germline V CDR1 and CDR2: LGHDT, YNNKEL (reference sequence). The V end lost 3 bases, the J end lost 3 bases, and 9 bases lay between the germline ends. In nucleotides, the CDR3 is TGTGCCAGCAGCCAGGCTGTTTATGGAAACACCATATATTTT. It codes for CASSQAVYGNTIYF.

The chain combines TRBV2 with TRBJ1-4; the D is unclear. The CDR3 has 15 amino acids. V was cut by 4 bases and J by 8 bases, with 17 bases left in between. Germline V gene lookup returns CDR1 SNHLY and CDR2 FYNNEI. The CDR3 coding sequence is TGTGCCAGCAGTGTTTTTTCGGACGGTGGGGAAAAACTGTTTTTT. Amino acid sequence: CASSVFSDGGEKLFF.

The J gene is TRBJ1-3, the V gene TRBV4-1; possibly TRBD1 for D (6 bases). The CDR3 is 15 residues long. The germline gives CDR1 MGHRA, CDR2 YSYEKL. The V end lost 0 bases, the J end lost 0 bases, and 6 bases lay between the germline ends. The chain's CDR3 is CASSQDRGSGNTIYF. In DNA form, the CDR3 reads TGCGCCAGCAGCCAAGACAGGGGCTCTGGAAACACCATATATTTT.

The chain uses TRBV6-1 and TRBJ1-5; no clear D gene. The CDR3 runs 18 residues. The V and J ends lost 4 bases and 1 base respectively, with 20 bases between them. Germline-derived CDR1 and CDR2 are MNHNS and SASEGT. CDR3 nucleotide sequence: TGTGCCAGCAGTGTCTCTGCTCTGTACAGATCAAGCAATCAGCCCCAGCATTTT. Its protein is CASSVSALYRSSNQPQHF.

The chain links TRBV28 to TRBJ1-4; D not certain. The CDR3 contains 15 residues. Germline V CDR1 and CDR2: MDHEN, SYDVKM. V was pared by 6 bases and J by 5 bases, with 16 bases between. The CDR3 DNA reads TGTGCCAGCAGCAGAAACAGCCGTCTAAATGAAAAACTGTTTTTT. Its protein product is CASSRNSRLNEKLFF.

This chain joins TRBV19 and TRBJ1-4; D gene uncertain. This CDR3 comprises 14 residues. CDR1 and CDR2 from the germline V gene are LNHDA and SQIVND (reference sequence). V dropped 5 bases and J dropped 0 bases, with 7 bases sitting between them. CDR3 residues: CASSDRATNEKLFF. CDR3 DNA: TGTGCCAGTAGTGATAGAGCAACTAATGAAAAACTGTTTTTT.

This chain uses TRBV9 with TRBJ2-2; TRBD1 agrees at 7 bases. CDR1 is SGDLS, CDR2 YYNGEE, per germline. This CDR3 is 16 amino acids long. Unmatched junction bases numbered 4, after V lost 0 bases and J lost 2 bases. CDR3 protein: CASSVGAGGNTGELFF. The DNA for the CDR3 is TGTGCCAGCAGCGTAGGGGCAGGGGGAAACACCGGGGAGCTGTTTTTT. Full variable domain (outside the CDR3, taken from reference TRBV9 and TRBJ2-2): DSGVTQTPKHLITATGQRVTLRCSPRSGDLSVYWYQQSLDQGLQFLIQYYNGEERAKGNILERFSAQQFPDLHSELNLSSLELGDSALYFCASSVGAGGNTGELFFGEGSRLTVL.

V and J are TRBV6-5 and TRBJ1-1, with a tentative D call TRBD1 (5 bases). This CDR3 has 14 amino acids. The ends were cut back, 5 bases at V and 0 bases at J, with 10 bases in the middle. Germline values: CDR1 MNHEY, CDR2 SVGAGI. CDR3 coding DNA: TGTGCCAGCAGTAAACAGGCCGTGAACACTGAAGCTTTCTTT. Protein: CASSKQAVNTEAFF.

The chain carries TRBV15 and TRBJ2-1, with TRBD1 identical over 8 bases. CDR1 and CDR2 from the germline V gene are LNHNV and YYDKDF (reference sequence). V gave up 3 bases and J gave up 10 bases; unmatched junction bases: 5. The CDR3 runs 13 residues. In nucleotides, the CDR3 is TGTGCCACCAGCAGGGACAGGGTACGCGAGCAGTTCTTC. Amino acid sequence: CATSRDRVREQFF. Using reference TRBV15 and TRBJ2-1 for the parts outside the CDR3, the full variable domain is DAMVIQNPRYQVTQFGKPVTLSCSQTLNHNVMYWYQQKSSQAPKLLFHYYDKDFNNEADTPDNFQSRRPNTSFCFLDIRSPGLGDTAMYLCATSRDRVREQFFGPGTRLTVL.